This TCR beta chain was captured by sequencing in a study of control samples from healthy donors and cancer patients. Using immunoSEQ multiplex PCR, the repertoire was profiled, and TCRdb retains in-frame clones only, with some absent. The table shows about 51,000 clones, with 89% occurring only once. The source is a man aged 40-55 years with colorectal cancer. Sample: PBMCs.

CDR3 residues: CASSYSVSEGEQFF. For the CDR3, the DNA is TGTGCCAGCAGTTACTCGGTGTCGGAGGGTGAGCAGTTCTTC. This chain joins TRBV6-2 or TRBV6-3 and TRBJ2-1, with a weak D call TRBD2 (6 bases). CDR1 is MNHEY and CDR2 is SVGEGT in the germline V gene. CDR3 length equals 14 residues. V lost 0 bases, J lost 9 bases, and 12 bases lay in between.